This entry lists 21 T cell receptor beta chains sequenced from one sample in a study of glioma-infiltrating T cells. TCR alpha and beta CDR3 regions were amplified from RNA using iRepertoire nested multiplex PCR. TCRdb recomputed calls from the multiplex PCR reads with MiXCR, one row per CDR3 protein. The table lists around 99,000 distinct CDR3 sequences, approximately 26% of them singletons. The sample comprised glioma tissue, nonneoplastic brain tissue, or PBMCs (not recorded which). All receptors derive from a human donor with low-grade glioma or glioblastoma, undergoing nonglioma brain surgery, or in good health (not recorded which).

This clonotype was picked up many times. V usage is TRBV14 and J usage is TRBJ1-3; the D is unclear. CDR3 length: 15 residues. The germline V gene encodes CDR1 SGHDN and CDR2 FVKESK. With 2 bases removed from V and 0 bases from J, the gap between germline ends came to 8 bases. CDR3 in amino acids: CASSQFRSSGNTIYF. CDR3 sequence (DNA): TGTGCCAGCAGCCAATTCAGGAGCTCTGGAAACACCATATATTTT.

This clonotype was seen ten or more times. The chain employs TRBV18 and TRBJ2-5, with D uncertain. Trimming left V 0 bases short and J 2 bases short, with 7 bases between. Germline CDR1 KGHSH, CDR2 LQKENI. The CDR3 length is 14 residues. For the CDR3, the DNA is TGTGCCAGCTCACCACCGGACCTTCAAGAGACCCAGTACTTC. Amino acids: CASSPPDLQETQYF. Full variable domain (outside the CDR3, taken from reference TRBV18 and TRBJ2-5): NAGVMQNPRHLVRRRGQEARLRCSPMKGHSHVYWYRQLPEEGLKFMVYLQKENIIDESGMPKERFSAEFPKEGPSILRIQQVVRGDSAAYFCASSPPDLQETQYFGPGTRLLVL.

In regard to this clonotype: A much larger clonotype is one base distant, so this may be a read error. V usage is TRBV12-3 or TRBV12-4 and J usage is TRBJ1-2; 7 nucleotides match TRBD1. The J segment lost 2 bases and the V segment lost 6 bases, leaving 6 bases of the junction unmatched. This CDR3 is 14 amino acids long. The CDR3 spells CASRPGQLNYGYTF. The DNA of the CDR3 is TGTGCCAGCAGACCGGGACAGCTAAACTATGGCTACACCTTC.

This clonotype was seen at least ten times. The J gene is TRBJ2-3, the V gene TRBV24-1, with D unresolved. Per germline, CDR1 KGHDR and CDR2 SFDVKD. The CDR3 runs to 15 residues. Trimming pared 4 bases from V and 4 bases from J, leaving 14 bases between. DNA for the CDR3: TGTGCCACCAGTGACATCAACGACCGCGCAGATACGCAGTATTTT. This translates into CATSDINDRADTQYF.

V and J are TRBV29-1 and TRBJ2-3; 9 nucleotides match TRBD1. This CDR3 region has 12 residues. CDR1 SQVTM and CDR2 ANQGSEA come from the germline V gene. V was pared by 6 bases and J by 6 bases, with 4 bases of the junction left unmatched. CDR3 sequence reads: CSVGQGTDTQYF. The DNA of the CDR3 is TGCAGCGTAGGACAGGGGACGGATACGCAGTATTTT.

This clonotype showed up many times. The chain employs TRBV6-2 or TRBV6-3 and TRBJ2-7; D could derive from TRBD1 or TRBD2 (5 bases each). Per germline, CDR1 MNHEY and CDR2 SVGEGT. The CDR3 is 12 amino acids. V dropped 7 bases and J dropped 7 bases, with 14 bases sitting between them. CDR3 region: CASNTGLGEQYF. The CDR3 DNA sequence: TGTGCCAGCAATACGGGGCTCGGAGAGCAGTACTTC.

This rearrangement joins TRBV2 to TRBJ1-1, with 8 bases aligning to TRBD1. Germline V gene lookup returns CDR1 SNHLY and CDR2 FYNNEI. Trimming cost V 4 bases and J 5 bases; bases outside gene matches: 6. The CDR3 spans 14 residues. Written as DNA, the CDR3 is TGTGCCAGCAGTGCCGCAGGGGGCTGGACTGAAGCTTTCTTT. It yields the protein CASSAAGGWTEAFF.

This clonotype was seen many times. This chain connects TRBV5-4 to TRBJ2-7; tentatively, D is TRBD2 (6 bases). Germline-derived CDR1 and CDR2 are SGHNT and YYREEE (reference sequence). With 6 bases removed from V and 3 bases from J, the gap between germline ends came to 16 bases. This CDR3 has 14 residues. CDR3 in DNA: TGTGCCAGCAACCTCGCCGGAGGGATCTACGAGCAGTACTTC. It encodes CASNLAGGIYEQYF.

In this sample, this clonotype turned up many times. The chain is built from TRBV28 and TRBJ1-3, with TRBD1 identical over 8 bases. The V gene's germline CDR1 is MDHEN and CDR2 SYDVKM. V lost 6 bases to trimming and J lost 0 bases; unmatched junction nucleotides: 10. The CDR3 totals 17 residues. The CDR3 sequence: CASSSTGGISSGNTIYF. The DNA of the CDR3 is TGTGCCAGCAGCTCTACAGGGGGGATTAGCTCTGGAAACACCATATATTTT.

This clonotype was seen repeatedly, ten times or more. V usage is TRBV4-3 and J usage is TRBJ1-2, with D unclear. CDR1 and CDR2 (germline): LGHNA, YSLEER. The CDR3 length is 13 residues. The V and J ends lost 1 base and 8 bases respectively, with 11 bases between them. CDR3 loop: CASSQASGVGYTF. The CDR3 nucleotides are TGCGCCAGCAGCCAAGCATCCGGGGTCGGCTACACCTTC.

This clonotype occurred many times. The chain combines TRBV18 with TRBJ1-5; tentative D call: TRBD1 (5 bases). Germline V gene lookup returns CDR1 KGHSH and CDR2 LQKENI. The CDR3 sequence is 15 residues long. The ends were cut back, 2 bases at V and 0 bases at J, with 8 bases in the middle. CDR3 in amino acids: CASSPGTDSNQPQHF. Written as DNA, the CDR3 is TGTGCCAGCTCACCAGGGACGGATAGCAATCAGCCCCAGCATTTT.

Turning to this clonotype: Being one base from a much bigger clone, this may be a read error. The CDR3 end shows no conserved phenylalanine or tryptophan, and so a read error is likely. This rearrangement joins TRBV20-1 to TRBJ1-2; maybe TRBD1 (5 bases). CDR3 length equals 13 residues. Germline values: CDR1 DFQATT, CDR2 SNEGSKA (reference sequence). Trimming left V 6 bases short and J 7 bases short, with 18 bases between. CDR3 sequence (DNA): TGCAGTGCCACTAGTTCCAGGGCTTTTGGCTACACCCTC. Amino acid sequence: CSATSSRAFGYTL.

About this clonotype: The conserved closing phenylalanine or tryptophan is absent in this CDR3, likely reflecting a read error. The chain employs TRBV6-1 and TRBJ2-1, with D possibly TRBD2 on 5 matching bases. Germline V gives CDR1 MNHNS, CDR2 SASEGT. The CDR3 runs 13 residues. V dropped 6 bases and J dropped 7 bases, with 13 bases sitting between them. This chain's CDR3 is CASRGAGNNEQFL. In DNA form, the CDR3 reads TGTGCCAGCAGGGGTGCGGGTAATAATGAGCAGTTCCTC.

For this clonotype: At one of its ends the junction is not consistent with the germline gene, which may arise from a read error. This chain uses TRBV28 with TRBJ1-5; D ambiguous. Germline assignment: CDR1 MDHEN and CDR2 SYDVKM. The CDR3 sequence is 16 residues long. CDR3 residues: CASSSGPVYSNQPKHF. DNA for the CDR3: TGTGCCAGCAGTTCCGGGCCAGTATATAGCAATCAGCCCAAGCATTTT.

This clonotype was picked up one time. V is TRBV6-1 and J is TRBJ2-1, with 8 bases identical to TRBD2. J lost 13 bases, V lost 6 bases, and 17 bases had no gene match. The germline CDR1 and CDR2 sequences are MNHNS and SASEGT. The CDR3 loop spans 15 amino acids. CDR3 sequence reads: CASSPYKGREGEQFF. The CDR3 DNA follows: TGTGCCAGCAGCCCCTACAAAGGACGGGAGGGTGAACAGTTCTTC.

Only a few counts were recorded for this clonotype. CDR3 nucleotides: TGTGCCATCAGGCGGACAGGGGGCGAATATAGCCCTGAAGCTTTCTTT. Protein sequence: CAIRRTGGEYSPEAFF. The chain combines TRBV10-3 with TRBJ1-1; TRBD1 matches at 11 bases. Trimming cost V 6 bases and J 6 bases; bases outside gene matches: 12. CDR3 length equals 16 residues. The germline V gene has CDR1 ENHRY and CDR2 SYGVKD.

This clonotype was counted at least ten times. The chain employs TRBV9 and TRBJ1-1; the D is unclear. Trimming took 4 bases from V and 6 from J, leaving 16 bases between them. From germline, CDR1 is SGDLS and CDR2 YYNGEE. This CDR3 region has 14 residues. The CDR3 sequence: CASSPSVQDAEAFF. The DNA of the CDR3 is TGTGCCAGCAGCCCTTCAGTCCAAGATGCTGAAGCTTTCTTT.

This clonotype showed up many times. CDR3 sequence reads: CASSAHRDGNQPQHF. The DNA of the CDR3 is TGTGCCAGCAGTGCCCACCGGGACGGCAATCAGCCCCAGCATTTT. The V gene is TRBV28, the J gene TRBJ1-5; possible D gene TRBD1, 5 bases. CDR3 size: 15 residues. V was cut by 5 bases and J by 2 bases, with 13 bases left in between. CDR1 MDHEN and CDR2 SYDVKM come from the germline V gene.

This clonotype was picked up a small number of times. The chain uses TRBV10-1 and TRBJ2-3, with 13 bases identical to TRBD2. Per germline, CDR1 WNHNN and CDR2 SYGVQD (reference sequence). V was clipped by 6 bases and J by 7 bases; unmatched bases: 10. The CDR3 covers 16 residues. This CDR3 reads CASSGGGTSGINTQYF. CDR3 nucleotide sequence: TGCGCCAGCAGCGGAGGGGGGACTAGCGGGATCAATACGCAGTATTTT.

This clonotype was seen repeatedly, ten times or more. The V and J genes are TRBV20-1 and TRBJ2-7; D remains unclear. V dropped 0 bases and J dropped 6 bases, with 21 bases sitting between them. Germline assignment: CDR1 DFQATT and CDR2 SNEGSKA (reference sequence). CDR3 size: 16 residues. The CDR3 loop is CSARDRLRPLQLEQYF. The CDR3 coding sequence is TGCAGTGCTAGAGATCGGTTGAGACCCCTGCAGCTCGAGCAGTACTTC.

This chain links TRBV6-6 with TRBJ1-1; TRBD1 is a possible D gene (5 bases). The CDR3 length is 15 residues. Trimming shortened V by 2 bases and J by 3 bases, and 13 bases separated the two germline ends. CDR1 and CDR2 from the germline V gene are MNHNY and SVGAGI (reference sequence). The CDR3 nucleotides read TGTGCCAGCAGTTACCAACTCGGCAGGGACACTGAAGCTTTCTTT. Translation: CASSYQLGRDTEAFF.